This is a list of T cell receptor beta chains from one sample in a study of T cells in Graves' hyperthyroidism and ophthalmopathy. TCRdb itself ran the multiplex PCR reads through MiXCR, one entry per CDR3 protein. The sample carries about half a million distinct CDR3 sequences, less than 25% recorded once. The sequencing input was blood. The receptors were gathered from a young man with Graves' hyperthyroidism. The conserved cysteine and the conserved F or W are not part of the CDR3 here. The size field is filled for only some rows; it gives once, few, many or a size class.

TRBV2,TRBJ1-5,many,ASSDRFNQPQH
TRBV28,TRBJ1-5,many,ASSLQGHTNQPQH
TRBV12-3/TRBV12-4,TRBJ1-5,many,ASTLGQGHQPQH
TRBV5-4,TRBJ1-2,.,ASSQGQGAEYGYT
TRBV6-2/TRBV6-3,TRBJ2-4,many,ASGEDWAKNIQY
TRBV4-1,TRBJ2-4,.,ASSQGRLGAKNIQY
TRBV6-1,TRBJ2-2,few,ASSPKGVLNTGELF
TRBV29-1,TRBJ2-7,.,SVEANRDPYEQY
TRBV15,TRBJ2-7,few,ATSRTRTSGSAMYEQY
TRBV27,TRBJ1-2,many,ASSLSGAVYGYT
TRBV2,TRBJ1-2,.,ASSVKDRGSFGYT
TRBV29-1,TRBJ2-7,few,SVGTASYEQY
TRBV6-2/TRBV6-3,TRBJ2-7,many,ASSYSKTGTYEQY
TRBV27,TRBJ1-1,.,ASSSRVQAF
TRBV12-3/TRBV12-4,TRBJ2-2,many,ASTPPNTGELF
TRBV6-5,TRBJ1-1,.,ASSYWPNTEAF
TRBV28,TRBJ1-5,few,ASSPVGGAGNQPQH
TRBV18,TRBJ2-1,.,ASSPLGQDSSYNEQF
TRBV12-3/TRBV12-4,TRBJ2-7,.,ASSYRDANYEQY
TRBV20-1,TRBJ2-2,.,SGASGMGTGELF
TRBV6-5,TRBJ1-2,many,ASSRDRGRVTYGYT
TRBV11-1,TRBJ1-1,many,ASSWVKAAEAF
TRBV6-1,TRBJ2-5,few,ASSEEAGAGGETQY
TRBV19,TRBJ2-7,.,ACRFGIEQY
TRBV12-3/TRBV12-4,TRBJ1-1,many,ASSPRRRTGSPQAF
TRBV20-1,TRBJ2-7,many,SAPRQGRYEQY
TRBV7-9,TRBJ2-5,.,ASSLMDYQETQY
TRBV28,TRBJ1-5,many,ASSFGLRGGNQPQH
TRBV6-2/TRBV6-3,TRBJ2-6,many,ASSYSWGKGANVLT
TRBV6-1,TRBJ1-5,.,ASTRGGQPQH
TRBV28,TRBJ1-1,many,ASSFWGFAEAF
TRBV12-3/TRBV12-4,TRBJ1-1,many,ASSWSGPDEAF
TRBV28,TRBJ1-1,many,ASSNPGQGNTEAF
TRBV2,TRBJ1-5,many,ASSPQGLRSNQPQH
TRBV11-2,TRBJ1-1,many,ASSLSDEAF
TRBV7-9,TRBJ1-5,many,ASSFGGDQPQH
TRBV6-1,TRBJ1-2,.,ASSVWTGGGDGYT
TRBV7-6,TRBJ2-7,many,ASSLWEQDKEQY
TRBV11-2,TRBJ2-2,few,ASRDRGPGGELF
TRBV6-1,TRBJ1-5,few,ASSPRTGAQPQH
TRBV27,TRBJ2-7,many,ASSFVGGIYEQY
TRBV28,TRBJ1-1,.,ASREGLGTEAF
TRBV28,TRBJ1-1,many,ASSLDPGGAF
TRBV2,TRBJ2-7,.,ASTRTGGPYEQY
TRBV7-9,TRBJ1-1,many,ASSLNQGTEAF
TRBV28,TRBJ1-2,many,ASSLTGGAGYT
TRBV28,TRBJ1-5,many,ASSLYGGNQPQH
TRBV3-1,TRBJ2-7,.,ASSRTRFGEQY
TRBV28,TRBJ2-7,many,ASSIPTGGPTEQY
TRBV11-1,TRBJ1-1,.,ASSLAGFSAARGARTEAF
TRBV28,TRBJ1-2,.,ASSVESARDNDGYT
TRBV9,TRBJ1-1,many,ASSRLGTEAF
TRBV7-6,TRBJ1-6,.,ASSSYLRDRGNSPLH